The 12 T cell receptor beta chains below were found in one sample sequenced in a study of blood T cell repertoires in COVID-19 (dated by TCRdb to 2018 to 2020). Receptor libraries were prepared by the immunoSEQ multiplex PCR assay. TCRdb obtained this table from immuneACCESS and retained in-frame rearrangements with V and J assigned. These tables miss some clones; where compared with another copy, unresolved V genes account for less than half of the shortfall, and the remainder is unexplained. The sample profile shows about 200,000 clones; about 93% of them were found once. The ten top clones hold 0.7% to 0.8% of the sample. The sequenced sample was peripheral blood. The origin of the receptors is a man aged 25 to 45 with COVID-19, enrolled during active disease.

V gene TRBV19 combines with J gene TRBJ1-1; D call uncertain. The CDR3 consists of 13 residues. Germline V CDR1 and CDR2: LNHDA, SQIVND (reference sequence). Trimming left V 6 bases short and J 0 bases short, with 8 bases between. The chain's CDR3 is CASSRGLNTEAFF. The CDR3 nucleotides are TGTGCCAGTAGCCGAGGGTTGAACACTGAAGCTTTCTTT.

J is TRBJ1-1 and V is TRBV6-5, with D possibly being TRBD1 (6 bases). The CDR3 has 14 amino acids. V was trimmed by 6 bases and J by 2 bases, leaving 13 bases between them. Germline CDR1 MNHEY, CDR2 SVGAGI. Here the CDR3 DNA reads TGTGCCAGCAGCGCCAGACAGGACAACACTGAAGCTTTCTTT. As protein: CASSARQDNTEAFF.

CDR3 bases: TGTGCCAGCAGCCTGACAGGGGAGGCTGAAGCTTTCTTT. Translation gives CASSLTGEAEAFF. J is TRBJ1-1 and V is TRBV4-2, with TRBD1 matching 8 bases. The trim removed 4 bases at V and 6 bases at J, leaving 4 bases unmatched. The CDR3 covers 13 residues. Per germline, CDR1 LGHNA and CDR2 YNFKEQ.

The chain joins TRBV25-1 to TRBJ1-2, with TRBD1 matching 7 bases. The CDR3 has 15 amino acids. CDR1 is MGHDK and CDR2 is SYGVNS in the germline V gene. V gave up 6 bases and J gave up 8 bases; unmatched junction bases: 15. CDR3 protein: CASSQKGAGVYGYTF. DNA for the CDR3: TGTGCCAGCAGCCAAAAGGGGGCAGGGGTATACGGCTACACCTTC.

The chain uses TRBV5-1 and TRBJ1-2; 8 bases map to TRBD1. CDR1 is SGHRS and CDR2 is YFSETQ in the germline V gene. V gave up 1 base and J gave up 3 bases; unmatched junction bases: 5. The length of the CDR3 is 15 residues. The CDR3 reads CASSLPGTGDYGYTF. For the CDR3, the DNA is TGCGCCAGCAGCTTGCCGGGGACAGGCGACTATGGCTACACCTTC.

The V gene is TRBV11-2, the J gene TRBJ2-7, with TRBD1 matching 8 bases. Trimming removed 3 bases from V and 7 bases from J; junction bases left unmatched: 8. This CDR3 has 14 amino acids. Germline V CDR1 and CDR2: SGHAT, FQNNGV. The CDR3 spells CASSFPRGPKEQYF. The CDR3 nucleotides are TGTGCCAGCAGCTTTCCCAGGGGGCCGAAAGAGCAGTACTTC. The full variable domain, rest sourced from reference TRBV11-2 and TRBJ2-7, is EAGVAQSPRYKIIEKRQSVAFWCNPISGHATLYWYQQILGQGPKLLIQFQNNGVVDDSQLPKDRFSAERLKGVDSTLKIQPAKLEDSAVYLCASSFPRGPKEQYFGPGTRLTVT.

CDR3 loop: CASRGGTGVYEQYF. The CDR3 DNA is TGCGCCAGCAGAGGGGGGACAGGGGTCTACGAGCAGTACTTC. The chain recombines TRBV10-2 with TRBJ2-7; 10 bases are shared with TRBD1. V shed 6 bases, J shed 3 bases, and the junction held 5 bases outside the gene matches. Germline lookup yields CDR1 WSHSY and CDR2 SAAADI. The CDR3 is 14 amino acids.

The chain carries TRBV4-2 and TRBJ1-2, with a possible D match to TRBD1 (5 bases). The CDR3 has 14 residues. The V and J ends lost 1 base and 4 bases respectively, with 10 bases between them. Germline CDR1 reads LGHNA; CDR2 reads YNFKEQ. The CDR3 coding sequence is TGTGCCAGCAGCCAAGGACAGACCCTCTATGGCTACACCTTC. Its protein is CASSQGQTLYGYTF.

The chain uses TRBV6-5 and TRBJ2-3; D possibly corresponds to TRBD2 (5 bases). The germline gives CDR1 MNHEY, CDR2 SVGAGI. Trimming took off 6 bases at V and 0 bases at J, with 13 bases between the two ends. The CDR3 covers 15 residues. CDR3 sequence reads: CASRRTRGSTDTQYF. CDR3 in DNA: TGTGCCAGCAGACGCACCCGGGGTAGCACAGATACGCAGTATTTT.

The chain couples TRBV2 to TRBJ2-1; the match to TRBD1 covers 7 bases. The CDR3 extends over 15 amino acids. V lost 3 bases, J lost 5 bases, and 7 bases stayed unmatched. CDR1 SNHLY and CDR2 FYNNEI come from the germline V gene. In DNA form, the CDR3 reads TGTGCCAGCAGTGACCCCGGGACAGTAAACAATGAGCAGTTCTTC. Its protein product is CASSDPGTVNNEQFF. Full variable domain (remainder filled in from reference TRBV2 and TRBJ2-1): EPEVTQTPSHQVTQMGQEVILRCVPISNHLYFYWYRQILGQKVEFLVSFYNNEISEKSEIFDDQFSVERPDGSNFTLKIRSTKLEDSAMYFCASSDPGTVNNEQFFGPGTRLTVL.

The count of this clone is one. The V call is TRBV1, the J call TRBJ2-1; the D call in the table, TRBD2, was not verified against the DNA. TRBV1 is a recognized pseudogene. The CDR3 is 16 amino acids. The CDR3: CTSSQVAGGPYNEQFF. The CDR3 bases are TGCACCAGCAGCCAAGTAGCCGGGGGGCCCTACAATGAGCAGTTCTTC.

With respect to this clone: Distinct nucleotide sequences in the sample also encode this CDR3. This chain uses TRBV3-1 (or the pseudogene TRBV3-2) with TRBJ1-5; D possibly corresponds to TRBD1 (6 bases). There are 13 residues in the CDR3. V lost 3 bases and J 6 bases, leaving 9 bases between the germline ends. The germline CDR1 and CDR2 sequences are LGHDT and YNNKEL (reference sequence). CDR3 nucleotides: TGTGCCAGCAGCCAGAAACAGGGTCAGCCCCAGCATTTT. Translating it yields CASSQKQGQPQHF.